Each of the 32 T cell receptor beta chains below was sequenced from the same sample in a study of T cell responses to AZD1222 COVID-19 vaccine (dated by TCRdb to the early 2020s). The time point label, read with the paper, signifies: baseline before first vaccination. The library was prepared using the immunoSEQ multiplex PCR assay. TCRdb took over this immuneACCESS table, retaining in-frame rearrangements with V and J assigned. Such tables are incomplete; in checked studies, under half of the missing clones stem from an unresolved V gene, and the remainder is unexplained. The table for this sample lists about 93,000 clones; 80% to 90% of them were counted only once. Roughly 6.3% of the sample is in the top ten clones. The material was peripheral blood, obtained on day 0 of AZD1222 vaccination. These receptors all come from an adult in good health.

A note on this clone: At the DNA level, this CDR3 is encoded by other sequences in the same sample as well. This CDR3 is CAISDPQETQYF. CDR3 bases: TGTGCCATCAGTGACCCCCAAGAGACCCAGTACTTC. The chain joins TRBV10-3 to TRBJ2-5; no clear D gene. CDR3 length: 12 residues. Looked up from germline, CDR1 is ENHRY and CDR2 is SYGVKD. V lost 3 bases and J lost 1, with 3 bases in between.

This chain links TRBV7-2 with TRBJ2-1; D unclear. The CDR3 is 11 amino acids. CDR1 is SGHTA and CDR2 is FQGNSA in the germline V gene. V shed 4 bases and J shed 10 bases, with 8 bases lying between them. CDR3 region: CASSSEYEQFF. CDR3 in DNA: TGTGCCAGCAGCTCCGAGTACGAGCAGTTCTTC.

This clone was picked up a small number of times. The V and J genes are TRBV6-2 or TRBV6-3 and TRBJ2-7; TRBD2 matches at 11 bases. V was clipped by 5 bases and J by 4 bases; unmatched bases: 7. Looked up from germline, CDR1 is MNHEY and CDR2 is SVGEGT. The CDR3 totals 15 residues. CDR3 region: CASSRTSGQRYEQYF. In DNA form, the CDR3 reads TGTGCCAGCAGTAGGACTAGCGGGCAGAGGTACGAGCAGTACTTC.

The J gene is TRBJ2-7, the V gene TRBV14; weak D call: TRBD2 (5 bases). The CDR3 consists of 16 residues. CDR1 and CDR2 (germline): SGHDN, FVKESK. Between the trimmed V and J ends, which lost 2 bases and 2 bases, there was a span of 16 bases. CDR3 in amino acids: CASSQIAGLHTYEQYF. In DNA, the CDR3 is TGTGCCAGCAGCCAAATTGCAGGACTGCACACCTACGAGCAGTACTTC.

The rearrangement joins TRBV5-4 to TRBJ2-5, with 11 bases aligning to TRBD2. V trimming: 3 bases; J trimming: 1 base; junction bases outside the gene matches: 5. The germline CDR1 and CDR2 sequences are SGHNT and YYREEE (reference sequence). The CDR3 runs 16 residues. The CDR3: CASSYTGTSGQETQYF. The CDR3 bases are TGTGCCAGCAGCTACACCGGGACTAGCGGCCAAGAGACCCAGTACTTC.

The V gene is TRBV12-5, the J gene TRBJ1-1; 8 positions agree with TRBD1. V shed 5 bases, J shed 3 bases, and the junction held 5 bases outside the gene matches. CDR1 is LGHNT, CDR2 FRNRAP, per germline. The CDR3 is 14 residues long. The CDR3 here is CASGPDRGDTEAFF. The CDR3 DNA reads as TGTGCTAGTGGTCCAGACAGGGGTGACACTGAAGCTTTCTTT.

V and J are TRBV10-3 and TRBJ1-1; perhaps TRBD1 as D (6 bases). Trimming pared 6 bases from V and 4 bases from J, leaving 15 bases between. The CDR3 spans 14 residues. Germline assignment: CDR1 ENHRY and CDR2 SYGVKD. CDR3 in amino acids: CAISPGRGPTEAFF. The CDR3 region has the DNA TGTGCCATCAGCCCAGGCAGGGGTCCCACTGAAGCTTTCTTT.

The table lists this clone with a few counts. The rearrangement joins TRBV7-2 to TRBJ2-7; D unclear. Germline V gene sequence: CDR1 SGHTA, CDR2 FQGNSA. V lost 4 bases to trimming and J lost 8 bases, with 15 bases between them. CDR3 size: 13 residues. CDR3 sequence: CASSYTEPWKQYF. Here the CDR3 DNA reads TGTGCCAGCAGCTACACCGAACCGTGGAAGCAGTACTTC.

The genes are TRBV30 and TRBJ2-7, with D unresolved. In germline, CDR1 is GTSNPN, CDR2 SVGIG (reference sequence). The CDR3 totals 14 residues. Between the trimmed V and J ends, which lost 2 bases and 0 bases, there was a span of 11 bases. CDR3 region: CAWSRRTDSYEQYF. Here the CDR3 DNA reads TGTGCCTGGAGTCGACGGACGGACTCCTACGAGCAGTACTTC.

The genes are TRBV19 and TRBJ1-3; no reliable D call. Germline V gene sequence: CDR1 LNHDA, CDR2 SQIVND (reference sequence). The CDR3 is 13 residues long. V lost 1 base to trimming and J lost 7 bases, with 8 bases between them. CDR3: CASSIAPSNTIYF. CDR3 nucleotide sequence: TGTGCCAGTAGTATAGCACCGTCGAACACCATATATTTT. Drawing the rest from reference TRBV19 and TRBJ1-3, the complete variable domain is DGGITQSPKYLFRKEGQNVTLSCEQNLNHDAMYWYRQDPGQGLRLIYYSQIVNDFQKGDIAEGYSVSREKKESFPLTVTSAQKNPTAFYLCASSIAPSNTIYFGEGSWLTVV.

The chain joins TRBV6-2 or TRBV6-3 to TRBJ1-2; D is possibly TRBD1 (5 bases). Germline V CDR1 and CDR2: MNHEY, SVGEGT. V was pared by 2 bases and J by 8 bases, with 9 bases between. The CDR3 consists of 12 residues. The CDR3, as DNA: TGTGCCAGCAGTTACGCAGGGATCGGCTACACCTTC. Residues: CASSYAGIGYTF.

The rearrangement links TRBV11-2 to TRBJ1-4; 7 nucleotides align to TRBD1. V lost 5 bases to trimming and J lost 7 bases; unmatched junction nucleotides: 1. Germline V gene sequence: CDR1 SGHAT, CDR2 FQNNGV. This CDR3 spans 12 amino acids. The CDR3: CASSNRGEKLFF. DNA for the CDR3: TGTGCCAGCAGCAACAGGGGTGAAAAACTGTTTTTT. Filled out from reference TRBV11-2 and TRBJ1-4, the complete variable domain reads EAGVAQSPRYKIIEKRQSVAFWCNPISGHATLYWYQQILGQGPKLLIQFQNNGVVDDSQLPKDRFSAERLKGVDSTLKIQPAKLEDSAVYLCASSNRGEKLFFGSGTQLSVL.

CDR3 DNA: TGTGCCAGCACCCACCCCCTAGCTGGTACGCAGTATTTT. Protein product: CASTHPLAGTQYF. The rearrangement uses TRBV12-3 or TRBV12-4 and TRBJ2-3; a possible D gene is TRBD2 (5 bases). The length of the CDR3 is 13 residues. Trimming pared 7 bases from V and 8 bases from J, leaving 16 bases between.

The chain couples TRBV2 to TRBJ1-2; tentatively, D is TRBD1 (5 bases). This CDR3 has 12 amino acids. Looked up from germline, CDR1 is SNHLY and CDR2 is FYNNEI. V lost 7 bases, J lost 8 bases, and 14 bases lay in between. The CDR3 DNA sequence: TGTGCCAGCACGGTACAGGACGGCGGCTACACCTTC. It yields the protein CASTVQDGGYTF.

V usage is TRBV5-1 and J usage is TRBJ2-7, with D unclear. The germline CDR1 and CDR2 sequences are SGHRS and YFSETQ. Trimming cost V 5 bases and J 2 bases, with 14 bases left between them. The CDR3 has 14 amino acids. The CDR3 loop is CASSSSPGTYEQYF. CDR3 bases: TGCGCCAGCAGTAGTTCCCCCGGAACCTACGAGCAGTACTTC.

This clone has a handful of counts. CDR3 DNA: TGCAGCGGCGCAGCCCGCGGAGAGACCCAGTACTTC. It yields the protein CSGAARGETQYF. This chain uses TRBV29-1 with TRBJ2-5, with unresolved D. The V gene lost 7 bases and the J gene lost 4 bases, with 13 bases spanning the gap. The germline V gene encodes CDR1 SQVTM and CDR2 ANQGSEA. This CDR3 contains 12 residues.

The chain has TRBV30 and TRBJ2-7; no firm D call. The CDR3 runs to 11 residues. V dropped 1 base and J dropped 7 bases, with 8 bases sitting between them. In germline, CDR1 is GTSNPN, CDR2 SVGIG (reference sequence). CDR3 DNA: TGTGCCTGGAGTGAGTTGGGGGAGCAGTACTTC. Its protein is CAWSELGEQYF.

The V and J genes are TRBV6-2 or TRBV6-3 and TRBJ2-4; D gene uncertain. The CDR3 extends over 15 amino acids. Germline assignment: CDR1 MNHEY and CDR2 SVGEGT. V lost 2 bases and J 1 base, leaving 9 bases between the germline ends. CDR3 sequence (DNA): TGTGCCAGCAGTTACGGGTTTTTGGCCAAAAACATTCAGTACTTC. Encoded protein: CASSYGFLAKNIQYF.

The sample holds a few counts of this clone. The chain links TRBV4-3 to TRBJ1-1; the D is unclear. Per the germline V gene, CDR1 is LGHNA and CDR2 is YSLEER. CDR3 length: 15 residues. Trimming stripped 1 base from V and 1 base from J, with 10 bases between. The CDR3 DNA is TGCGCCAGCAGCCAAGTAAGAGTTACGAACACTGAAGCTTTCTTT. Translation gives CASSQVRVTNTEAFF.

This rearrangement joins TRBV5-1 to TRBJ1-2, with 8 bases fitting TRBD1. With V trimmed by 2 bases and J by 5 bases, 20 bases remained unmatched. CDR1 and CDR2 (germline): SGHRS, YFSETQ. The CDR3 is 19 residues long. CDR3 residues: CASSFKSAGVDRGPYGYTF. The CDR3 nucleotides are TGCGCCAGCAGCTTTAAATCCGCGGGTGTAGACAGGGGACCTTATGGCTACACCTTC.

The V and J genes are TRBV5-1 and TRBJ1-3; D gene uncertain. The V gene lost 3 bases and the J gene lost 3 bases, with 7 bases spanning the gap. This CDR3 contains 13 residues. The V gene's germline CDR1 is SGHRS and CDR2 YFSETQ. The CDR3: CASSSLGGNTIYF. The CDR3 DNA reads as TGCGCCAGCAGCTCCCTCGGTGGAAACACCATATATTTT.

This clone was detected a few times. The chain employs TRBV5-4 and TRBJ2-7; 8 nucleotides agree with TRBD2. The CDR3 runs 13 residues. Per the germline V gene, CDR1 is SGHNT and CDR2 is YYREEE (reference sequence). Germline trimming cut 7 bases from V and 2 bases from J; bases unmatched to any gene: 5. CDR3: CASARGGTYEQYF. CDR3 DNA: TGTGCCAGCGCCCGGGGGGGGACCTACGAGCAGTACTTC.

V and J are TRBV5-1 and TRBJ2-7; a weak D match, TRBD2 (5 bases). The ends were cut back, 0 bases at V and 2 bases at J, with 9 bases in the middle. Germline CDR1 is SGHRS and CDR2 is YFSETQ. The CDR3 sequence is 14 residues long. The DNA of the CDR3 is TGCGCCAGCAGCTTGGATCCGGGGACCTACGAGCAGTACTTC. As protein: CASSLDPGTYEQYF. The complete variable domain, with remaining parts taken from reference TRBV5-1 and TRBJ2-7, reads KAGVTQTPRYLIKTRGQQVTLSCSPISGHRSVSWYQQTPGQGLQFLFEYFSETQRNKGNFPGRFSGRQFSNSRSEMNVSTLELGDSALYLCASSLDPGTYEQYFGPGTRLTVT.

This chain links TRBV4-2 with TRBJ1-5; D call uncertain. This CDR3 comprises 15 residues. Deletions cut 0 bases from V and 3 bases from J, with 9 bases between. Germline V lookup: CDR1 LGHNA, CDR2 YNFKEQ. The CDR3 spells CASSQEGGINQPQHF. The CDR3 DNA sequence: TGTGCCAGCAGCCAAGAGGGAGGGATCAATCAGCCCCAGCATTTT.

The chain uses TRBV4-2 and TRBJ2-3, with 16 bases fitting TRBD2. CDR1 LGHNA and CDR2 YNFKEQ come from the germline V gene. The CDR3 contains 18 residues. Losses at the gene ends were 4 bases for V and 2 bases for J; bases not matched to a gene: 6. The CDR3 nucleotides read TGTGCCAGCAGCCGGGGACTAGCGGGGGGGGACGTCACAGATACGCAGTATTTT. Amino acids: CASSRGLAGGDVTDTQYF.

The CDR3 region is CASSLLANSGNTIYF. For the CDR3, the DNA is TGTGCCAGCAGCTTATTGGCAAACTCTGGAAACACCATATATTTT. This rearrangement joins TRBV7-9 to TRBJ1-3, with no clear D. Germline V gives CDR1 SEHNR, CDR2 FQNEAQ (reference sequence). The CDR3 covers 15 residues. Deletions cut 2 bases from V and 0 bases from J, with 8 bases between. The full variable domain, its missing parts supplied by reference TRBV7-9 and TRBJ1-3, is DTGVSQNPRHKITKRGQNVTFRCDPISEHNRLYWYRQTLGQGPEFLTYFQNEAQLEKSRLLSDRFSAERPKGSFSTLEIQRTEQGDSAMYLCASSLLANSGNTIYFGEGSWLTVV.

The rearrangement uses TRBV29-1 and TRBJ2-3, with TRBD2 matching over 10 bases. The CDR3 sequence is 15 residues long. With 3 bases clipped from V and 2 bases from J, the junction kept 5 bases outside the gene matches. CDR1 is SQVTM, CDR2 ANQGSEA, per germline. CDR3 DNA sequence: TGCAGCGTTGAGAAAGCGGGAGGGTACACAGATACGCAGTATTTT. Translating it yields CSVEKAGGYTDTQYF.

The rearrangement uses TRBV27 and TRBJ2-3, with D possibly TRBD1 on 5 matching bases. V gave up 5 bases and J gave up 0 bases, with 15 bases separating them. CDR3 length: 16 residues. Germline CDR1 and CDR2: MNHEY and SMNVEV (reference sequence). CDR3 region: CASSTLGAESTDTQYF. The CDR3 DNA sequence: TGTGCCAGCAGTACACTTGGGGCAGAAAGCACAGATACGCAGTATTTT.

This rearrangement joins TRBV5-6 to TRBJ2-1, with D hard to call. Trimming took off 0 bases at V and 5 bases at J, with 3 bases between the two ends. Germline-derived CDR1 and CDR2 are SGHDT and YYEEEE. The CDR3 spans 12 residues. CDR3 protein: CASSLVNNEQFF. The DNA of the CDR3 is TGTGCCAGCAGCTTGGTTAACAATGAGCAGTTCTTC.

This chain connects TRBV9 to TRBJ1-1; D is uncertain. The CDR3 has 15 amino acids. Germline CDR1 reads SGDLS; CDR2 reads YYNGEE. Deletions cut 2 bases from V and 0 bases from J, with 11 bases between. The CDR3 loop reads CASSVGVSLNTEAFF. The CDR3 DNA reads TGTGCCAGCAGCGTTGGGGTGAGCCTGAACACTGAAGCTTTCTTT.

This chain links TRBV25-1 with TRBJ2-5, with 7 bases matching TRBD1. The CDR3 sequence is 14 residues long. CDR1 is MGHDK, CDR2 SYGVNS, per germline. V lost 4 bases, J lost 2 bases, and 4 bases stayed unmatched. Here the CDR3 reads CASSAGTAQETQYF. As DNA, the CDR3 is TGTGCCAGCAGTGCAGGGACAGCTCAAGAGACCCAGTACTTC. The entire variable domain, with the rest obtained from reference TRBV25-1 and TRBJ2-5, is as follows: EADIYQTPRYLVIGTGKKITLECSQTMGHDKMYWYQQDPGMELHLIHYSYGVNSTEKGDLSSESTVSRIRTEHFPLTLESARPSHTSQYLCASSAGTAQETQYFGPGTRLLVL.

The chain employs TRBV11-3 and TRBJ2-7; 12 bases are a match to TRBD2. Unmatched junction bases numbered 4, after V lost 1 base and J lost 6 bases. CDR3 length: 15 amino acids. The germline V gene encodes CDR1 SGHNT and CDR2 YENEEA. CDR3 in DNA: TGTGCCAGCAGCTTAGGACTAGCGGGAGTGAGCGAGCAGTACTTC. Encoded protein: CASSLGLAGVSEQYF.